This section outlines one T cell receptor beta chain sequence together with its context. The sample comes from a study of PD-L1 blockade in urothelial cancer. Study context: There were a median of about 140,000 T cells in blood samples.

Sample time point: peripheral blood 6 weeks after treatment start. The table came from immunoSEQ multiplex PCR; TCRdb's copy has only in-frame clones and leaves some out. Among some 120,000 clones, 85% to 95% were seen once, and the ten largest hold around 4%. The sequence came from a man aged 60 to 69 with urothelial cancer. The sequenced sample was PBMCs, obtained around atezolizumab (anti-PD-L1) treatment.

CDR3 in amino acids: CASTRGSGLTASNEQFF. CDR3 coding DNA: TGTGCCAGCACCCGGGGGAGTGGACTTACAGCTTCCAATGAGCAGTTCTTC. V and J are TRBV27 and TRBJ2-1; tentatively, D is TRBD2 (6 bases). This CDR3 is 17 amino acids long. From germline, CDR1 is MNHEY and CDR2 SMNVEV (reference sequence). V lost 7 bases and J 6 bases, leaving 25 bases between the germline ends.